These T cell receptor beta chains were read from a single sample in a study of shared clonotypes between healthy human individuals. Produced via immunoSEQ multiplex PCR; TCRdb's table is partial and in-frame only. This table has about 1 million clones, around 74% appearing once. The sequencing sample was made of memory CD4+ T cells sorted from blood. The receptors derive from a man between 18 and 29 years old in good health. CDR3s include the opening cysteine and the closing phenylalanine or tryptophan. The D gene is left open where the match is weak. Some rows have no size entry. The others give once, few or many, or a class for an expanded clone.

abundance	d_gene	len	v_gene	j_gene	CDR3nt	CDR3aa
NA	NA	15	TRBV5-1	TRBJ2-1	TGCGCCAGCAGCTTTATGAAAAGCTCCTACAATGAGCAGTTCTTC	CASSFMKSSYNEQFF
NA	NA	14	TRBV15	TRBJ2-2	TGTGCCACCAGACTCGGACCTCTCACCGGGGAGCTGTTTTTT	CATRLGPLTGELFF
NA	TRBD2	16	TRBV7-2	TRBJ2-7	TGTGCCAGCAGCTTACGGACTAGCGGGAGGGGCAACGAGCAGTACTTC	CASSLRTSGRGNEQYF
NA	NA	13	TRBV11-2	TRBJ1-6	TGTGCCAGCAGCACATTGACGAATTCACCCCTCCACTTT	CASSTLTNSPLHF
NA	NA	16	TRBV15	TRBJ2-2	TGTGCCACCAGCAGAGGTGGAGCAGGGTTCACCGGGGAGCTGTTTTTT	CATSRGGAGFTGELFF
NA	NA	15	TRBV18	TRBJ2-5	TGTGCCAGACAAACGAGGGGGACCCTCCCCGAGACCCAGTACTTC	CARQTRGTLPETQYF
NA	TRBD2	16	TRBV2	TRBJ2-3	TGTGCCAGCAGACCGAGACTAGCGGGACGCACAGATACGCAGTATTTT	CASRPRLAGRTDTQYF
NA	NA	10	TRBV29-1	TRBJ2-3	TGCAGCGTCCGTACAGATACGCAGTATTTT	CSVRTDTQYF
NA	TRBD1	15	TRBV30	TRBJ2-7	TGTGCCTGGAGTGCATTGGGACAGAGCTCCTACGAGCAGTACTTC	CAWSALGQSSYEQYF
NA	NA	12	TRBV18	TRBJ2-3	TGTGCCAGCTCACCCTCAGCAGATACGCAGTATTTT	CASSPSADTQYF
NA	NA	14	TRBV28	TRBJ2-6	TGTGCCAGCAGGCAAGGAGGGGAAGCCAACGTCCTGACTTTC	CASRQGGEANVLTF
NA	TRBD1	16	TRBV6-5	TRBJ1-6	TGTGCCAGCAGTTACTTTGGGGACAGGGCGCATTCACCCCTCCACTTT	CASSYFGDRAHSPLHF
NA	NA	15	TRBV28	TRBJ1-6	TGTGCCAGCAGCCCCAGAGGGACTCGTAATTCACCCCTCCACTTT	CASSPRGTRNSPLHF
NA	NA	12	TRBV10-3	TRBJ2-5	TGTGCCATCCATGATGGGGGAAAGACCCAGTACTTC	CAIHDGGKTQYF
many	NA	14	TRBV5-1	TRBJ1-2	TGCGCCAGCAAGACCCCAGGCGAGGCCTATGGCTACACCTTC	CASKTPGEAYGYTF
NA	NA	14	TRBV6-1	TRBJ1-5	TGTGCCAGCAGTGAGGGGGGGAAAGGACAGCCCCAGCATTTT	CASSEGGKGQPQHF
NA	NA	15	TRBV4-3	TRBJ1-4	TGCGCCAGCAGGCCTAACCCGGCCGCTAATGAAAAACTGTTTTTT	CASRPNPAANEKLFF
NA	NA	15	TRBV7-9	TRBJ1-4	TGTGCCAGCAGCTTTTCGCGGAATCTTAATGAAAAACTGTTTTTT	CASSFSRNLNEKLFF
NA	TRBD2	15	TRBV15	TRBJ2-7	TGTGCCACCAGCAGAGATTGGGCGGGAGGTGGCGAGCAGTACTTC	CATSRDWAGGGEQYF
NA	NA	16	TRBV6-1	TRBJ1-5	TGTGCCAGCAGTGTAGCACAGTACCTTAGCAATCAGCCCCAGCATTTT	CASSVAQYLSNQPQHF
NA	NA	15	TRBV2	TRBJ1-6	TGTGCCAGCAGTGATGGGAGGACCGGCCCTTCACCCCTCCACTTT	CASSDGRTGPSPLHF
NA	NA	15	TRBV5-1	TRBJ2-3	TGCGCCAGCAGCTTGGAAGCACATTTAACAGATACGCAGTATTTT	CASSLEAHLTDTQYF
NA	NA	16	TRBV5-5	TRBJ2-2	TGTGCCAGCAGCTTGAAGACAGGTTCTGACACCGGGGAGCTGTTTTTT	CASSLKTGSDTGELFF
NA	NA	13	TRBV5-4	TRBJ2-1	TGTGCCAGCAGCGGTATGTTAAACAATGAGCAGTTCTTC	CASSGMLNNEQFF
NA	NA	12	TRBV9	TRBJ2-3	TGTGCCAGCCGGGGGAGCACAGATACGCAGTATTTT	CASRGSTDTQYF
NA	NA	17	TRBV16	TRBJ1-4	TGTGCCAGCAACCCAACTTTGGACCGGGTAGGAAATGAAAAACTGTTTTTT	CASNPTLDRVGNEKLFF
NA	NA	13	TRBV12-5	TRBJ2-7	TGTGCTAGTGTGAGGGACCCGTCCTACGAGCAGTACTTC	CASVRDPSYEQYF
once	TRBD2	14	TRBV5-1	TRBJ2-1	TGCGCCAGCAGCTTGGAATATAGCGGGAGCGAGCAGTTCTTC	CASSLEYSGSEQFF
NA	TRBD2	16	TRBV4-2	TRBJ2-7	TGTGCCAGCAGCCAAGATCACAGCGGGGTAACCTACGAGCAGTACTTC	CASSQDHSGVTYEQYF
NA	TRBD1	16	TRBV7-9	TRBJ1-2	TGTGCCAGCAGCTTCCTAACGACAGGGGGCAGCGGTGGCTACACCTTC	CASSFLTTGGSGGYTF
NA	TRBD2	14	TRBV28	TRBJ2-7	TGTGCCAGTACTCTAGCGGCTTTGTCCCACGAGCAGTACTTC	CASTLAALSHEQYF
NA	NA	14	TRBV4-1	TRBJ2-1	TGCGCCAGCAGCCAAGGACAGGACTACAATGAGCAGTTCTTC	CASSQGQDYNEQFF
once	NA	13	TRBV27	TRBJ2-3	TGTGCCAGCAAAAAAACAGGCACAGATACGCAGTATTTT	CASKKTGTDTQYF
NA	TRBD1	16	TRBV4-3	TRBJ2-2	TGCGCCAGCAGCCCAAACAGGGGGCTTCAAACCGGGGAGCTGTTTTTT	CASSPNRGLQTGELFF
few	TRBD1	15	TRBV19	TRBJ2-7	TGTGCCAGTAGTCCCTGGGACAGCCTCTCCTACGAGCAGTACTTC	CASSPWDSLSYEQYF
NA	NA	14	TRBV7-7	TRBJ2-7	TGTGCTAGCAGCCCCCAATGGGGCAACTACGAGCAGTACTTC	CASSPQWGNYEQYF
NA	NA	14	TRBV30	TRBJ1-3	TGTGCCTGGAGCCCGGGGGGCTCTGGAAACACCATATATTTT	CAWSPGGSGNTIYF
few	NA	11	TRBV6-1	TRBJ1-5	TGTGCCAGCAGTGAAGTCCAGCCCCAGCATTTT	CASSEVQPQHF
NA	NA	19	TRBV9	TRBJ1-3	TGTGCCAGCAGCGTAGCGCCCCCGGGACGTCAGAGCTCTGGAAACACCATATATTTT	CASSVAPPGRQSSGNTIYF
NA	TRBD2	17	TRBV18	TRBJ2-7	TGTGCCAGCACGACTCAGCGACTCGGGAGGACATTCTACGAGCAGTACTTC	CASTTQRLGRTFYEQYF
NA	NA	15	TRBV5-5	TRBJ2-3	TGTGCCAGCAGCTTGGTGCCGCAAATCATGGATACGCAGTATTTT	CASSLVPQIMDTQYF
NA	TRBD1	15	TRBV5-1	TRBJ1-4	TGCGCCAGCAGCTTGGTTACAGGGGGTAATGAAAAACTGTTTTTT	CASSLVTGGNEKLFF
NA	NA	15	TRBV6-5	TRBJ2-7	TGTGCCAGCAGTTACCTACACGGAGGCCTGGGCGAGCAGTACTTC	CASSYLHGGLGEQYF
NA	NA	15	TRBV18	TRBJ1-4	TGTGCCAGCTCACCCAACGAGGCAGTAGGCGAAAAACTGTTTTTT	CASSPNEAVGEKLFF
NA	NA	13	TRBV4-3	TRBJ1-6	TGCGCCAGCAGCCAAATAGGGAATTCACCCCTCCACTTT	CASSQIGNSPLHF
NA	NA	16	TRBV28	TRBJ1-5	TGTGCCAGCAGCCTGAGGGGGAGCTCCCGGGGTCAGCCCCAGCATTTT	CASSLRGSSRGQPQHF
few	NA	13	TRBV5-1	TRBJ1-2	TGCGCCAGCAGCTTGGCTGGCTCCTATGGCTACACCTTC	CASSLAGSYGYTF
NA	NA	16	TRBV28	TRBJ1-1	TGTGCCAGCAGTTTAGACGGGCCCCAAACCAACACTGAAGCTTTCTTT	CASSLDGPQTNTEAFF
NA	TRBD2	14	TRBV28	TRBJ2-7	TGTGCCAGCAACTACGGGACTAGCGGGGGCGAGCAGTACTTC	CASNYGTSGGEQYF
NA	TRBD1	15	TRBV2	TRBJ1-2	TGTGCCAGCAGTACCACACAGGGGTCTCACTATGGCTACACCTTC	CASSTTQGSHYGYTF
NA	NA	12	TRBV27	TRBJ2-1	TGTGCCAGCAGTCAGAGGGGAGGTGAGCAGTTCTTC	CASSQRGGEQFF
NA	NA	14	TRBV5-1	TRBJ1-6	TGCGCCAGCAGCCTGCAGGGAGTTAGTTCACCCCTCCACTTT	CASSLQGVSSPLHF
few	NA	14	TRBV25-1	TRBJ1-1	TGTGCCAGCAGTGAAGACAGGATCAACACTGAAGCTTTCTTT	CASSEDRINTEAFF
NA	NA	15	TRBV11-3	TRBJ2-7	TGTGCCAGCAGCTTAGACAGCGCCTCTTCCTACGAGCAGTACTTC	CASSLDSASSYEQYF
NA	NA	14	TRBV6-6	TRBJ1-6	TGTGCCAGCAGTTTTGGGGAGGGAAATTCACCCCTCCACTTT	CASSFGEGNSPLHF
NA	TRBD1	14	TRBV27	TRBJ1-1	TGTGCCAGCAGTTTACAGGGGGTGGGCACTGAAGCTTTCTTT	CASSLQGVGTEAFF